A single TCR beta chain is shown here with its context. Its specificity is unknown. Time point defined: new active TB diagnosis, blood taken before or within 7 days of starting treatment. Active tuberculosis patients were new diagnoses, HIV-seronegative, South African, and aged 18 years or older. Germline CDR1 reads SGDLS; CDR2 reads YYNGEE. This CDR3 contains 14 residues. With 0 bases removed from V and 2 bases from J, the gap between germline ends came to 9 bases. Sequencing used immunoSEQ multiplex PCR; TCRdb keeps in-frame clones, though not all of them. The profile shows under 45,000 clones, approximately 90% of them singletons. This specimen comes from a study of T cells in tuberculosis. Overall study results and limits: The TCR-beta difference was not significant; alpha differences partly reflected length. Active tuberculosis TCR-alpha repertoires lay closer to GMM-specific TCRs than IGRA-negative controls, suggesting clonal expansion. Samples were chosen by availability of cryopreserved specimens.

The specimen comprised PBMCs, sampled at tuberculosis diagnosis. The clonotype originates from an adult with tuberculosis. The J gene is TRBJ2-7, the V gene TRBV9; D remains ambiguous. CDR3 DNA sequence: TGTGCCAGCAGCGTAGATGCAGGCCCCTACGAGCAGTACTTC. It specifies CASSVDAGPYEQYF.